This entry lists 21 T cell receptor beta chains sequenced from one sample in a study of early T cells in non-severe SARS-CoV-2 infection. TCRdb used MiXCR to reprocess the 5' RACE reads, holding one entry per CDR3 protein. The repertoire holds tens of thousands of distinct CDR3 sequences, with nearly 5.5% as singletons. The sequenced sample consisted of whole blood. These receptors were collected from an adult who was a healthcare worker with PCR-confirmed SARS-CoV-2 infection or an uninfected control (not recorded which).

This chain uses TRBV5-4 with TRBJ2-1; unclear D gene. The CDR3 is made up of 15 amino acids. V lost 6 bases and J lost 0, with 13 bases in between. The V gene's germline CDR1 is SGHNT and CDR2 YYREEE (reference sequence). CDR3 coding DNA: TGTGCCAGCACCAAGGGAATAGGCTCCTACAATGAGCAGTTCTTC. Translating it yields CASTKGIGSYNEQFF.

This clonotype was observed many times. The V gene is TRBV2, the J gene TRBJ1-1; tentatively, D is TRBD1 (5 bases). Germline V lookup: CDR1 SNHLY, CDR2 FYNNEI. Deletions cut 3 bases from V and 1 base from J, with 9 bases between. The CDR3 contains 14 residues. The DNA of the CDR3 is TGTGCCAGCAGTGAGAGGCAGGGGAACACTGAAGCTTTCTTT. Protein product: CASSERQGNTEAFF.

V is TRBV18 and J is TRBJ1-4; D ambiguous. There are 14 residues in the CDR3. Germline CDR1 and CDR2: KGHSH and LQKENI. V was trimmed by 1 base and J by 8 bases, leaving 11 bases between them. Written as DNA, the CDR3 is TGTGCCAGCTCACCACGTGAGCCCGGGGAAAAACTGTTTTTT. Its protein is CASSPREPGEKLFF.

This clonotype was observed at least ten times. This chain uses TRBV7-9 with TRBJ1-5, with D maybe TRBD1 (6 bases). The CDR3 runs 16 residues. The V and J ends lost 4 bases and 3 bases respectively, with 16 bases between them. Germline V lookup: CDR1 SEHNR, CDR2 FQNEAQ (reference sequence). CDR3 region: CASSSFQGGNNQPQHF. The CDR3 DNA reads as TGTGCCAGCAGCTCATTCCAAGGGGGGAACAATCAGCCCCAGCATTTT.

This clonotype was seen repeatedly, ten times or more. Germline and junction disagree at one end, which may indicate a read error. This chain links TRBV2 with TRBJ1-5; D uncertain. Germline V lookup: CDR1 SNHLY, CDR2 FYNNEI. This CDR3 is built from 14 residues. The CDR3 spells CASREDGSNQPQHF. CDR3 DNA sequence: TGTGCCAGCAGGGAAGACGGTAGCAATCAGCCCCAGCATTTT.

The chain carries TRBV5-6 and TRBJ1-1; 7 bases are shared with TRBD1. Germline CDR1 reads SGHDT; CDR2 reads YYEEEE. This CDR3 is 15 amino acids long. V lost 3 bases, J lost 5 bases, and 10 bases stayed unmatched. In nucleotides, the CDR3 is TGTGCCAGCAGCTGGGCAGGGGGAGGCGAAACTGAAGCTTTCTTT. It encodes CASSWAGGGETEAFF.

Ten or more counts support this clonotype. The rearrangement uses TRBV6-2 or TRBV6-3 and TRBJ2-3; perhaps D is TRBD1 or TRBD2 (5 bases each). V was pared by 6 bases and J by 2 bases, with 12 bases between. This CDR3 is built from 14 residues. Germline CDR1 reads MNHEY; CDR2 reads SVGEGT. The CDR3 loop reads CASRRDGYTDTQYF. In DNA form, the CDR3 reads TGTGCCAGCAGACGGGACGGATACACAGATACGCAGTATTTT.

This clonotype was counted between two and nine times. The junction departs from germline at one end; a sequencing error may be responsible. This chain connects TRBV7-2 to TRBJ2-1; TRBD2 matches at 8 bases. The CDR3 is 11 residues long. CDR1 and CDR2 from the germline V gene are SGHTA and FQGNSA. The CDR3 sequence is CASRLAGEQFF. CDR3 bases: TGTGCCAGCAGGTTAGCGGGAGAGCAGTTCTTC.

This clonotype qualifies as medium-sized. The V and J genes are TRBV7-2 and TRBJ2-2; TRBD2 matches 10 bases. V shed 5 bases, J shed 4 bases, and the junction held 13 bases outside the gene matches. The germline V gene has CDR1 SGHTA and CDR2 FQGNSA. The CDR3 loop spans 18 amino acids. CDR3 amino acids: CASSRWGSAGGATGELFF. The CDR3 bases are TGTGCCAGCAGCCGCTGGGGGTCAGCGGGAGGGGCCACCGGGGAGCTGTTTTTT.

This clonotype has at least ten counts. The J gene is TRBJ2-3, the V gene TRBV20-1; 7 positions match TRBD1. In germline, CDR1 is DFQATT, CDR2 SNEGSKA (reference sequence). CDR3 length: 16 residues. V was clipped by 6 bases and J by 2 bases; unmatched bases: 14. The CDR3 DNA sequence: TGCAGTGCGAGCCCCCTCCGGGACAGCCTCACAGATACGCAGTATTTT. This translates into CSASPLRDSLTDTQYF.

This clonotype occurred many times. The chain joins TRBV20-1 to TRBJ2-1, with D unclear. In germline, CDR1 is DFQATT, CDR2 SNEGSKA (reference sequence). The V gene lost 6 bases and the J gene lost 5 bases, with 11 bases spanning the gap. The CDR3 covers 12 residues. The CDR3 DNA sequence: TGCAGTGCCCGTCAGCGACACAATGAGCAGTTCTTC. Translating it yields CSARQRHNEQFF.

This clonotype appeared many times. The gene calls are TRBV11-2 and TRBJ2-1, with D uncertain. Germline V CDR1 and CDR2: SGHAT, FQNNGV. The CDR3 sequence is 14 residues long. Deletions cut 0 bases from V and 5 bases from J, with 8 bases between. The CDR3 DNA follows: TGTGCCAGCAGCTTAGATCGGGCGGACAATGAGCAGTTCTTC. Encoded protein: CASSLDRADNEQFF.

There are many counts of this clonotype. CDR3 residues: CASSYRPTGTQETQYF. CDR3 coding DNA: TGCGCCAGCAGCTACCGGCCGACAGGAACCCAAGAGACCCAGTACTTC. The chain links TRBV5-1 to TRBJ2-5; maybe TRBD1 (6 bases). Trimming removed 3 bases from V and 1 base from J, with 16 bases in between. Germline CDR1 reads SGHRS; CDR2 reads YFSETQ. This CDR3 contains 16 residues. Full variable domain (outside the CDR3, taken from reference TRBV5-1 and TRBJ2-5): KAGVTQTPRYLIKTRGQQVTLSCSPISGHRSVSWYQQTPGQGLQFLFEYFSETQRNKGNFPGRFSGRQFSNSRSEMNVSTLELGDSALYLCASSYRPTGTQETQYFGPGTRLLVL.

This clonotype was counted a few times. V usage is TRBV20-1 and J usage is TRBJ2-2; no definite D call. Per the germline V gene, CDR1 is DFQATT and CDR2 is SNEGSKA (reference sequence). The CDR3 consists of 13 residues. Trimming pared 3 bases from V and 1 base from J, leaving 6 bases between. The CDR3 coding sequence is TGCAGTGCTAGTGATCGGAACACCGGGGAGCTGTTTTTT. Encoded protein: CSASDRNTGELFF.

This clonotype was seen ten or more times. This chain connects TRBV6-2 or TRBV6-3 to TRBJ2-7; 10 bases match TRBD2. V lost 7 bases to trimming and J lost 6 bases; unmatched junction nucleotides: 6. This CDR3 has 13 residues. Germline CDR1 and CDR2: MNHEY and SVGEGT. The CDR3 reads CASIASGSFEQYF. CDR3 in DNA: TGTGCCAGCATAGCTAGCGGGAGCTTCGAGCAGTACTTC.

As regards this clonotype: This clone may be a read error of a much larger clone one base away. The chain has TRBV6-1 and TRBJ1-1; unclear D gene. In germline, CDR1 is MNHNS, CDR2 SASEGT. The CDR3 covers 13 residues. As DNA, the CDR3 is TGTGCCAGCAGTGAACACTTAAATAGTGAAACTTTCTTT. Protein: CASSEHLNSETFF.

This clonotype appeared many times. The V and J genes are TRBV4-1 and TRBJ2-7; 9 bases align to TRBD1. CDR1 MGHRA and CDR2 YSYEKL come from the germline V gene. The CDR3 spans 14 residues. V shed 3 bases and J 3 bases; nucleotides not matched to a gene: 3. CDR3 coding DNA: TGCGCCAGCAGCCAGGACAGGGGATTCTACGAGCAGTACTTC. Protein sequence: CASSQDRGFYEQYF.

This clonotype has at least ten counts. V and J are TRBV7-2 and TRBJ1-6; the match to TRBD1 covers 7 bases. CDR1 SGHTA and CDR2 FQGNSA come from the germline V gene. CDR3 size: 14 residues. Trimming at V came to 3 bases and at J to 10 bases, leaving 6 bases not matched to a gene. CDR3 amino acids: CASSFRDSGSPLHF. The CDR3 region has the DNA TGTGCCAGCAGCTTCCGGGACAGTGGCTCACCCCTCCACTTT.

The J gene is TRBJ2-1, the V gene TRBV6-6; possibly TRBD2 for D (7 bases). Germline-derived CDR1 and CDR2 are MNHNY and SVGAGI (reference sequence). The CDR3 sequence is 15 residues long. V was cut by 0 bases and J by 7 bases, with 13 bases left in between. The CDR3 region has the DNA TGTGCCAGCAGTTACTCGAAGGGGGGGCGGAATGAGCAGTTCTTC. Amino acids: CASSYSKGGRNEQFF.

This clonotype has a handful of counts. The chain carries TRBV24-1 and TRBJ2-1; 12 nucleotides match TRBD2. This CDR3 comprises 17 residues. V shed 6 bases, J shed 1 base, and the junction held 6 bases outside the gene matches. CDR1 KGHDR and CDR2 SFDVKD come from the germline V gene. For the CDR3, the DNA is TGTGCCACCAGTAGCCTAGCGGGAGGGGGATCCTACAATGAGCAGTTCTTC. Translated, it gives CATSSLAGGGSYNEQFF.

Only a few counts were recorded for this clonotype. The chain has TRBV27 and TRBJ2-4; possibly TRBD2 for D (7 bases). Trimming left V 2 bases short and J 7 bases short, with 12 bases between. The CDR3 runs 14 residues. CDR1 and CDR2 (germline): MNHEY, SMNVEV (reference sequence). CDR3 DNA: TGTGCCAGCAGTTTAATGAGGGGGGGTAACATTCAGTACTTC. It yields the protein CASSLMRGGNIQYF.